Given below is one T cell receptor beta chain in context. Its cognate antigen is unknown. This entry comes from a study of spatial heterogeneity in lung cancer. Findings and caveats of the study: Counts that tracked tumor mutation counts were those of expanded intratumoral alpha and beta TCRs. Coverage of tumor T cells, an estimated figure, was about 7.5% for alpha and about 14% for beta chains.

CDR1 SGHTA and CDR2 FQGNSA come from the germline V gene. V gave up 2 bases and J gave up 2 bases, with 16 bases separating them. The CDR3 is 16 residues long. Time point here: sample taken at primary tumor resection. Untreated early-stage non-small cell lung cancer patients, 65 to 90 in total, were the donors. TCRdb analysed the 5' RACE reads with MiXCR anew, one entry per CDR3 protein. The data contain 4,700 or so distinct CDR3 sequences, about 8% of them singletons. The genes are TRBV7-2 and TRBJ2-7; D is perhaps TRBD2 (5 bases). This sample comprised lung tumor tissue, obtained at surgery. This sequence originates from a male donor with early-stage non-small cell lung cancer. In nucleotides, the CDR3 is TGTGCCAGCAGCTTAAGGGATCGGACCGGGACCTACGAGCAGTACTTC. This gives the protein CASSLRDRTGTYEQYF.